This TCR beta chain was documented in a study of blood T cell repertoires in COVID-19. Overall study context: Italy, Spain and the United States were the sources of the convalescent and acute COVID-19 samples.

CDR1 and CDR2 from the germline V gene are MNHEY and SVGAGI. This CDR3 comprises 16 residues. J lost 5 bases, V lost 2 bases, and 7 bases had no gene match. Authors' methods: Estimates of nucleated cell counts were drawn from the amplification of reference gene primers. This table comes from immunoSEQ multiplex PCR, and its TCRdb copy is limited to in-frame clones, with some not included. V, J and clone size are taken as reported in that table, and D and trimming were inferred from the DNA itself. The sample lists more than 200,000 clones, over 75% occurring once. The sequence was collected from a woman older than 75 with acute or convalescent COVID-19. Material for sequencing was peripheral blood. This rearrangement joins TRBV6-5 to TRBJ1-4, with 8 bases that match TRBD1. The chain's CDR3 is CASSYDRGPGNEKLFF. The CDR3 region has the DNA TGTGCCAGCAGTTACGACAGGGGTCCAGGAAATGAAAAACTGTTTTTT.